Listed here are 15 T cell receptor beta chains from one sample, sequenced in a study of beta chain features in type 1 diabetes. Study-wide results and caveats: Moderate but significant shortening of TCRB CDR3s was recorded in all four CD4+ subsets from Type 1 diabetes patients.

Sequencing targeted expressed TCRB transcripts, as all isolated RNA had been reverse transcribed. Libraries were prepared by immunoSEQ multiplex PCR; TCRdb keeps only in-frame clonotypes and omits some of them. This repertoire shows over 150,000 clones, 8% to 8.5% found once; its top ten account for under 0.65%. Their antigens are not known. Sample: central memory CD4+ T cells from blood. The receptors come from a woman younger than 35 with type 1 diabetes.

This rearrangement joins TRBV18 to TRBJ1-4, with a weak D call TRBD1 (6 bases). The CDR3 contains 16 residues. The germline V gene has CDR1 KGHSH and CDR2 LQKENI. V lost 3 bases to trimming and J lost 2 bases, with 13 bases between them. CDR3 sequence: CASSPRQGTTNEKLFF. The CDR3 coding sequence is TGTGCCAGCTCACCTAGGCAGGGGACGACTAATGAAAAACTGTTTTTT.

The chain is built from TRBV7-2 and TRBJ1-5; no clear D. CDR1 and CDR2 from the germline V gene are SGHTA and FQGNSA. Trimming shortened V by 3 bases and J by 0 bases, and 3 bases separated the two germline ends. CDR3 size: 13 residues. CDR3 sequence (DNA): TGTGCCAGCAGCTTCGGTAGCAATCAGCCCCAGCATTTT. As protein: CASSFGSNQPQHF.

This sequence joins TRBV7-9 and TRBJ2-2; no firm D call. There are 13 residues in the CDR3. The germline gives CDR1 SEHNR, CDR2 FQNEAQ (reference sequence). The V end lost 3 bases, the J end lost 5 bases, and 7 bases lay between the germline ends. The CDR3 loop is CASSFLGTGELFF. CDR3 DNA: TGTGCCAGCAGCTTCCTCGGTACCGGGGAGCTGTTTTTT. Full variable domain (outside the CDR3, taken from reference TRBV7-9 and TRBJ2-2): DTGVSQNPRHKITKRGQNVTFRCDPISEHNRLYWYRQTLGQGPEFLTYFQNEAQLEKSRLLSDRFSAERPKGSFSTLEIQRTEQGDSAMYLCASSFLGTGELFFGEGSRLTVL.

V is TRBV25-1 and J is TRBJ2-2; D not certain. V lost 4 bases and J lost 7, with 10 bases in between. The CDR3 covers 13 residues. Germline assignment: CDR1 MGHDK and CDR2 SYGVNS. This CDR3 reads CASSGRSGGELFF. The CDR3 region has the DNA TGTGCCAGCAGTGGGCGGTCTGGCGGGGAGCTGTTTTTT.

This clone turned up a few times. J is TRBJ2-7 and V is TRBV2, with D maybe TRBD2 (5 bases). V dropped 1 base and J dropped 10 bases, with 8 bases sitting between them. CDR3 length: 11 residues. Germline V gives CDR1 SNHLY, CDR2 FYNNEI. DNA of the CDR3: TGTGCCAGCAGTGAAGGACTACTTCAGTACTTC. Translation: CASSEGLLQYF.

The genes are TRBV18 and TRBJ2-1, with TRBD2 matching over 10 bases. The CDR3 is 16 amino acids. Germline CDR1 is KGHSH and CDR2 is LQKENI. After removal of 2 bases from V and 2 bases from J, the junction contained 3 bases not matched to a gene. CDR3 region: CASSPASGGAYNEQFF. Here the CDR3 DNA reads TGTGCCAGCTCACCAGCAAGCGGGGGGGCCTACAATGAGCAGTTCTTC.

This clone was seen more than once but under ten times. V gene TRBV28 combines with J gene TRBJ2-1; D gene unclear. Trimming removed 6 bases at V and 0 bases at J, with 9 bases between. CDR3 length equals 14 residues. The germline gives CDR1 MDHEN, CDR2 SYDVKM. The chain's CDR3 is CASRRPGSYNEQFF. CDR3 nucleotides: TGTGCCAGCAGACGACCGGGCTCCTACAATGAGCAGTTCTTC.

The chain links TRBV7-9 to TRBJ2-4; D remains ambiguous. V was shortened by 0 bases and J by 5 bases, with 11 bases between the two germline ends. Germline-derived CDR1 and CDR2 are SEHNR and FQNEAQ (reference sequence). The CDR3 is 15 amino acids. For the CDR3, the DNA is TGTGCCAGCAGCTTAGCGGAGTGGTGGGAAAACATTCAGTACTTC. Encoded protein: CASSLAEWWENIQYF.

The chain couples TRBV9 to TRBJ2-2; 8 nucleotides match TRBD2. Trimming at V came to 4 bases and at J to 4 bases, leaving 9 bases not matched to a gene. The CDR3 has 16 residues. Germline loops: CDR1 SGDLS, CDR2 YYNGEE. The CDR3 loop reads CASSTGGTRGTGELFF. CDR3 sequence (DNA): TGTGCCAGCAGCACCGGAGGGACTAGGGGCACCGGGGAGCTGTTTTTT.

This clone was observed many times. V and J are TRBV29-1 and TRBJ2-1; TRBD2 matches 11 bases. Germline V gene lookup returns CDR1 SQVTM and CDR2 ANQGSEA. The CDR3 has 14 residues. V gave up 4 bases and J gave up 6 bases; unmatched junction bases: 5. The CDR3 DNA reads TGCAGCGTTGCCGCTAGCGGGGGGATCAATGAGCAGTTCTTC. Translating gives CSVAASGGINEQFF.

There are a few counts of this clone. The rearrangement links TRBV2 to TRBJ1-5, with 10 bases identical to TRBD1. V lost 11 bases, J lost 9 bases, and 7 bases stayed unmatched. The CDR3 is 12 amino acids. CDR1 is SNHLY, CDR2 FYNNEI, per germline. In DNA, the CDR3 is TGTGCCGGAGGACAGGGGGACGGGCCCCAGCATTTT. Translated, it gives CAGGQGDGPQHF.

The sample holds a few counts of this clone. The chain carries TRBV28 and TRBJ2-2, with TRBD2 as a possible D gene (5 bases). Germline V gives CDR1 MDHEN, CDR2 SYDVKM. The CDR3 length is 12 residues. Trimming removed 6 bases at V and 6 bases at J, with 8 bases between. This CDR3 reads CASRLVAGELFF. The CDR3 nucleotides read TGTGCCAGCAGACTAGTTGCCGGGGAGCTGTTTTTT. Supplemented by reference TRBV28 and TRBJ2-2, the full variable domain reads DVKVTQSSRYLVKRTGEKVFLECVQDMDHENMFWYRQDPGLGLRLIYFSYDVKMKEKGDIPEGYSVSREKKERFSLILESASTNQTSMYLCASRLVAGELFFGEGSRLTVL.

This clone was detected only a few times. The genes are TRBV18 and TRBJ2-7; TRBD1 aligns across 7 bases. CDR1 and CDR2 from the germline V gene are KGHSH and LQKENI. CDR3 length: 14 amino acids. The V segment lost 3 bases and the J segment 7 bases; nucleotides outside the gene matches: 9. The CDR3 nucleotides are TGTGCCAGCTCACCCACAGGGGAAAGAGGGGAGCAGTACTTC. Translating gives CASSPTGERGEQYF. Based on the CDR3 plus reference TRBV18 and TRBJ2-7, the full variable domain is NAGVMQNPRHLVRRRGQEARLRCSPMKGHSHVYWYRQLPEEGLKFMVYLQKENIIDESGMPKERFSAEFPKEGPSILRIQQVVRGDSAAYFCASSPTGERGEQYFGPGTRLTVT.

The J gene is TRBJ2-7, the V gene TRBV5-1; D is possibly TRBD1 (6 bases). Deletions cut 4 bases from V and 7 bases from J, with 21 bases between. The CDR3 runs 15 residues. The germline V gene encodes CDR1 SGHRS and CDR2 YFSETQ. The CDR3 sequence: CASSVQRTALEEQYF. CDR3 DNA sequence: TGCGCCAGCAGCGTCCAAAGGACAGCCCTGGAGGAGCAGTACTTC.

This clone has only a few counts. The chain uses TRBV10-3 and TRBJ2-7; TRBD1 matches at 11 bases. After removal of 3 bases from V and 2 bases from J, the junction contained 3 bases not matched to a gene. There are 15 residues in the CDR3. Germline lookup yields CDR1 ENHRY and CDR2 SYGVKD. The CDR3 loop reads CAISDRDRGTYEQYF. The CDR3 nucleotides read TGTGCCATCAGTGACCGGGACAGGGGGACCTACGAGCAGTACTTC.